Following are 27 T cell receptor beta chains from one sample sequenced in a study of beta chain features in type 1 diabetes. Study-level points and caveats: Among patients with Type 1 diabetes, TCRB CDR3s were moderately but significantly shorter in every one of the four CD4+ subsets.

The sequenced template was cDNA made from the entire isolated RNA. The assay was immunoSEQ multiplex PCR, and TCRdb's table has in-frame clones only and misses some. The sample has around 710,000 clones, over 10% seen once. No cognate antigen is known for these TCRs. Sequencing was performed on naive CD4+ T cells from blood. Receptor source: a man aged 25 to 45 with type 1 diabetes.

The genes are TRBV28 and TRBJ2-7, with unresolved D. The CDR3 spans 11 residues. Trimming shortened V by 8 bases and J by 4 bases, and 9 bases separated the two germline ends. Germline CDR1 and CDR2: MDHEN and SYDVKM. Here the CDR3 DNA reads TGTGCCAGCCTTTCCCTTTACGAGCAGTACTTC. Its protein is CASLSLYEQYF.

Remarks on this clone: This sample includes further DNA sequences coding for the same CDR3. V is TRBV18 and J is TRBJ1-2; no firm D call. Germline V lookup: CDR1 KGHSH, CDR2 LQKENI. Between the trimmed V and J ends, which lost 3 bases and 0 bases, there was a span of 8 bases. CDR3 length: 14 amino acids. The CDR3 nucleotides read TGTGCCAGCTCACCCTCCGGGACTAACTATGGCTACACCTTC. It specifies CASSPSGTNYGYTF.

The chain uses TRBV10-3 and TRBJ2-3, with D perhaps matching TRBD1 (7 bases). The CDR3 loop spans 15 amino acids. V lost 6 bases and J 6 bases, leaving 19 bases between the germline ends. CDR1 is ENHRY, CDR2 SYGVKD, per germline. The CDR3 sequence: CAIRTDREAPDTQYF. Written as DNA, the CDR3 is TGTGCCATCAGAACAGACAGGGAGGCCCCGGATACGCAGTATTTT.

Concerning this clone itself: Different DNA sequences within this sample yield the same CDR3. The rearrangement uses TRBV29-1 and TRBJ1-1; D remains unclear. Trimming took off 7 bases at V and 0 bases at J, with 9 bases between the two ends. Germline V lookup: CDR1 SQVTM, CDR2 ANQGSEA. The CDR3 has 12 residues. CDR3 bases: TGCAGCGCCACGGGAGTGAACACTGAAGCTTTCTTT. This codes for CSATGVNTEAFF.

This clone was seen more than once but under ten times. This chain connects TRBV6-5 to TRBJ2-7; either TRBD1 or TRBD2 may supply D (5 bases each). V gave up 0 bases and J gave up 0 bases, with 12 bases separating them. Germline V gives CDR1 MNHEY, CDR2 SVGAGI. The CDR3 is 16 amino acids. The CDR3 nucleotides are TGTGCCAGCAGTTACTCCGGGACCGACGGCTCCTACGAGCAGTACTTC. It codes for CASSYSGTDGSYEQYF.

V and J are TRBV28 and TRBJ2-2; D is ambiguous. Between the trimmed V and J ends, which lost 1 base and 6 bases, there was a span of 9 bases. Germline V gene data show CDR1 as MDHEN and CDR2 as SYDVKM. The CDR3 totals 14 residues. The DNA of the CDR3 is TGTGCCAGCAGTTTATCAGCGTTTGCCGGGGAGCTGTTTTTT. Its translation: CASSLSAFAGELFF. The full variable domain, with the rest looked up from reference TRBV28 and TRBJ2-2, is DVKVTQSSRYLVKRTGEKVFLECVQDMDHENMFWYRQDPGLGLRLIYFSYDVKMKEKGDIPEGYSVSREKKERFSLILESASTNQTSMYLCASSLSAFAGELFFGEGSRLTVL.

J is TRBJ1-5 and V is TRBV5-1; possible D gene TRBD1, 6 bases. V was cut by 1 base and J by 6 bases, with 11 bases left in between. The CDR3 is 14 residues long. Looked up from germline, CDR1 is SGHRS and CDR2 is YFSETQ. This CDR3 is CASSLTGFGQPQHF. The CDR3 region has the DNA TGCGCCAGCAGCTTGACAGGGTTCGGTCAGCCCCAGCATTTT.

This clone was observed a handful of times. The V gene is TRBV5-5, the J gene TRBJ2-5; 7 bases match TRBD1. CDR3 size: 15 residues. V gave up 4 bases and J gave up 5 bases; unmatched junction bases: 11. From germline, CDR1 is SGHKS and CDR2 YYEKEE (reference sequence). The DNA of the CDR3 is TGTGCCAGCAGCCCACCGACAGGGCTAGGGGAGACCCAGTACTTC. It specifies CASSPPTGLGETQYF.

This clone has only a few counts. V is TRBV10-1 and J is TRBJ1-5, with 7 positions matching TRBD1. J was trimmed by 8 bases and V by 2 bases; bases with no gene match: 15. Germline-derived CDR1 and CDR2 are WNHNN and SYGVQD (reference sequence). The CDR3 has 17 amino acids. CDR3 protein: CASSEAEGARILEPQHF. CDR3 DNA: TGCGCCAGCAGTGAGGCAGAGGGGGCAAGGATCCTGGAGCCCCAGCATTTT.

The J gene is TRBJ2-2, the V gene TRBV7-2; 9 nucleotides align to TRBD1. CDR1 is SGHTA, CDR2 FQGNSA, per germline. V lost 2 bases, J lost 3 bases, and 1 base stayed unmatched. There are 15 residues in the CDR3. Written as DNA, the CDR3 is TGTGCCAGCAGCTTACGACAGGGGGACACCGGGGAGCTGTTTTTT. Its translation is CASSLRQGDTGELFF.

The chain carries TRBV7-2 and TRBJ2-7; 11 nucleotides align to TRBD2. The CDR3 is 16 amino acids. CDR1 SGHTA and CDR2 FQGNSA come from the germline V gene. The trim removed 8 bases at V and 1 base at J, leaving 10 bases unmatched. CDR3 residues: CASRTSGGRKSYEQYF. In nucleotides, the CDR3 is TGTGCCAGCCGAACTAGCGGGGGCCGCAAATCCTACGAGCAGTACTTC.

This clone was seen only once. The gene calls are TRBV2 and TRBJ2-1, with 14 bases fitting TRBD2. The V gene's germline CDR1 is SNHLY and CDR2 FYNNEI. The V gene end was trimmed by 6 bases and the J gene end by 0 bases; junction bases not matched to a gene: 7. The CDR3 is 18 residues long. Here the CDR3 DNA reads TGTGCCAGCAGCCGACTAGCGGGGGGGTACGGCTCCTACAATGAGCAGTTCTTC. Protein product: CASSRLAGGYGSYNEQFF.

This clone has just a few counts. The chain carries TRBV18 and TRBJ1-2; D uncertain. This CDR3 has 13 amino acids. Trimming shortened V by 3 bases and J by 3 bases, and 8 bases separated the two germline ends. Germline V gene lookup returns CDR1 KGHSH and CDR2 LQKENI. CDR3 coding DNA: TGTGCCAGCTCACCCCACGTCGACTATGGCTACACCTTC. Translating it yields CASSPHVDYGYTF.

This chain uses TRBV30 with TRBJ1-5, with 8 bases lining up with TRBD1. After removal of 7 bases from V and 0 bases from J, the junction contained 5 bases not matched to a gene. The CDR3 is 14 amino acids. In germline, CDR1 is GTSNPN, CDR2 SVGIG (reference sequence). The CDR3 DNA reads as TGTGCCTCCGGACAGGGAAATAGCAATCAGCCCCAGCATTTT. It codes for CASGQGNSNQPQHF.

This clone was seen a handful of times. The rearrangement uses TRBV7-2 and TRBJ2-5, with 11 positions matching TRBD2. CDR3 length: 17 amino acids. Trimming removed 3 bases from V and 1 base from J; junction bases left unmatched: 7. Germline-derived CDR1 and CDR2 are SGHTA and FQGNSA. The CDR3 DNA reads as TGTGCCAGCAGCTTTGGTTCTAGCGGGGGGACCCAAGAGACCCAGTACTTC. Translation: CASSFGSSGGTQETQYF.

This sequence joins TRBV5-1 and TRBJ2-1, with D uncertain. Germline V gives CDR1 SGHRS, CDR2 YFSETQ. The CDR3 contains 16 residues. Trimming stripped 4 bases from V and 3 bases from J, with 17 bases between. CDR3 sequence: CASSDGSHSNYNEQFF. For the CDR3, the DNA is TGCGCCAGCAGCGACGGGTCCCACAGTAACTACAATGAGCAGTTCTTC.

This clone was picked up a small number of times. The V call is TRBV19, the J call TRBJ1-5; 7 bases line up with TRBD1. Germline V gene data show CDR1 as LNHDA and CDR2 as SQIVND (reference sequence). The CDR3 contains 14 residues. The trim removed 6 bases at V and 3 bases at J, leaving 5 bases unmatched. CDR3 sequence (DNA): TGTGCCAGTAGCCGGGACAGATTCAATCAGCCCCAGCATTTT. Translated: CASSRDRFNQPQHF.

The chain is built from TRBV7-8 and TRBJ2-1; TRBD2 agrees at 9 bases. CDR1 is SGHVS and CDR2 is FQNEAQ in the germline V gene. The V and J ends lost 1 base and 8 bases, in that order; junction bases with no gene match: 9. The CDR3 runs 16 residues. CDR3 nucleotide sequence: TGTGCCAGCAGCTTAGGCCCCCCAGCGGGGGGCTATGAGCAGTTCTTC. The encoded protein is CASSLGPPAGGYEQFF.

This chain uses TRBV29-1 with TRBJ2-3, with 11 nucleotides matching TRBD2. Germline V CDR1 and CDR2: SQVTM, ANQGSEA. This CDR3 spans 15 amino acids. Trimming took 6 bases from V and 5 from J; bases not matched to a gene: 10. The CDR3, as DNA: TGCAGCGTCGCGGGGACTAGCGGTCCCCAAGATACGCAGTATTTT. This gives the protein CSVAGTSGPQDTQYF.

This clone was seen a few times. The V and J genes are TRBV2 and TRBJ2-4, with D maybe TRBD2 (5 bases). CDR1 SNHLY and CDR2 FYNNEI come from the germline V gene. V was shortened by 7 bases and J by 5 bases, with 18 bases between the two germline ends. This CDR3 has 15 residues. In DNA, the CDR3 is TGTGCCAGCAAGGGAGTAGTTCTTGGCCAAAACATTCAGTACTTC. As protein: CASKGVVLGQNIQYF.

The rearrangement links TRBV14 to TRBJ2-5; TRBD1 or TRBD2 may be the D gene (5 bases each). V lost 4 bases to trimming and J lost 11 bases, with 14 bases between them. CDR1 is SGHDN, CDR2 FVKESK, per germline. The CDR3 extends over 12 amino acids. In DNA, the CDR3 is TGTGCCAGCAGCCTGGGACCCCTACTGCAGTACTTC. Encoded protein: CASSLGPLLQYF.

The gene calls are TRBV6-1 and TRBJ1-5; D call uncertain. Germline CDR1 reads MNHNS; CDR2 reads SASEGT. The CDR3 spans 14 residues. Trimming removed 3 bases from V and 1 base from J, with 7 bases in between. CDR3 nucleotide sequence: TGTGCCAGCAGTGATTCGGCAAGCAATCAGCCCCAGCATTTT. Translation: CASSDSASNQPQHF.

V is TRBV5-6 and J is TRBJ2-5; possibly TRBD1 for D (6 bases). The CDR3 has 13 residues. Trimming took 4 bases from V and 4 from J, leaving 11 bases between them. Germline lookup yields CDR1 SGHDT and CDR2 YYEEEE. For the CDR3, the DNA is TGTGCCAGCAGCAGAACAGGGCCAGAGACCCAGTACTTC. Translated: CASSRTGPETQYF. The complete variable domain, with remaining parts taken from reference TRBV5-6 and TRBJ2-5, reads DAGVTQSPTHLIKTRGQQVTLRCSPKSGHDTVSWYQQALGQGPQFIFQYYEEEERQRGNFPDRFSGHQFPNYSSELNVNALLLGDSALYLCASSRTGPETQYFGPGTRLLVL.

This clone was observed a few times. This same CDR3 is encoded by further DNA sequences in the sample. The chain combines TRBV6-5 with TRBJ2-3, with D unresolved. CDR3 length: 14 residues. The V end was cut by 5 bases, the J end by 1 base, with 10 bases between. Germline V CDR1 and CDR2: MNHEY, SVGAGI. In DNA form, the CDR3 reads TGTGCCAGCAGTCGCTCGGGCGGCACAGATACGCAGTATTTT. The encoded protein is CASSRSGGTDTQYF.

This clone turned up a few times. The chain uses TRBV4-2 and TRBJ2-2; D gene unclear. Germline CDR1 and CDR2: LGHNA and YNFKEQ. This CDR3 region has 17 residues. V was pared by 0 bases and J by 1 base, with 12 bases between. The chain's CDR3 is CASSQDEGHRNTGELFF. The DNA for the CDR3 is TGTGCCAGCAGCCAAGATGAAGGCCATCGGAACACCGGGGAGCTGTTTTTT.

V usage is TRBV11-2 and J usage is TRBJ2-3; perhaps TRBD2 as D (6 bases). V was cut by 2 bases and J by 0 bases, with 12 bases left in between. This CDR3 is built from 16 residues. The germline gives CDR1 SGHAT, CDR2 FQNNGV. The CDR3 loop reads CASSLLGGTSTDTQYF. Here the CDR3 DNA reads TGTGCCAGCAGCTTACTTGGCGGGACGAGCACAGATACGCAGTATTTT.

The CDR3 DNA reads as TGTGCCAGCAGCGGGCTAGTCGGTGAGCAGTTCTTC. It specifies CASSGLVGEQFF. The chain has TRBV9 and TRBJ2-1; unclear D gene. Germline V lookup: CDR1 SGDLS, CDR2 YYNGEE. V dropped 3 bases and J dropped 9 bases, with 10 bases sitting between them. The CDR3 loop spans 12 amino acids.